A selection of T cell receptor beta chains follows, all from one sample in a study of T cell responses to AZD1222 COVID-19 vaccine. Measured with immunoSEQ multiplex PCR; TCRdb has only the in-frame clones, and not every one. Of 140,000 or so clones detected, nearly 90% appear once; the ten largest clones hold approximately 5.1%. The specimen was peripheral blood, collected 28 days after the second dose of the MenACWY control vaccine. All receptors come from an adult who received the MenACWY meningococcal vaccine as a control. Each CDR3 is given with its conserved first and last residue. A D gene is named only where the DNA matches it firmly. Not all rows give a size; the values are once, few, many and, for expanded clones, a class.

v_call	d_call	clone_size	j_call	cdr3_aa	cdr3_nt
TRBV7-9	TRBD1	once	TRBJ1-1	CASSHTLDRGPPEAFF	TGTGCCAGCAGCCATACCCTGGACAGGGGGCCGCCTGAAGCTTTCTTT
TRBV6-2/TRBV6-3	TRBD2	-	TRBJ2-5	CASSYYTFGTSGTGWETQYF	TGTGCCAGCAGTTATTATACCTTCGGGACTAGCGGAACCGGGTGGGAGACCCAGTACTTC
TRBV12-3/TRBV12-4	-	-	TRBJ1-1	CASSSGSGEAFF	TGTGCCAGCAGTTCGGGGTCGGGCGAAGCTTTCTTT
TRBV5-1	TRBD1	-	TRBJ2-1	CASSTGTGSNEQFF	TGCGCCAGCAGCACCGGGACAGGGAGCAATGAGCAGTTCTTC
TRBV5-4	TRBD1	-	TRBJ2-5	CASSPRTGDETQYF	TGTGCCAGCAGCCCAAGGACAGGAGACGAGACCCAGTACTTC
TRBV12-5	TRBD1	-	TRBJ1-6	CASGTQGATSPLHF	TGTGCTAGTGGGACACAGGGGGCTACTTCACCCCTCCACTTT
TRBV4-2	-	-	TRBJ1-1	CASSRGASPNTEAFF	TGTGCCAGCAGCCGTGGGGCCTCGCCGAACACTGAAGCTTTCTTT
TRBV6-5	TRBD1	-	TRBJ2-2	CAISQGAGGELFF	TGTGCCATTTCACAGGGGGCGGGCGGGGAGCTGTTTTTT
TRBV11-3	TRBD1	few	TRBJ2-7	CASSPTGGPYEQYF	TGTGCCAGCAGTCCGACAGGGGGCCCCTACGAGCAGTACTTC
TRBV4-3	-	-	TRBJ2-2	CASSQAPPGSTGELFF	TGCGCCAGCAGCCAGGCCCCACCGGGCAGCACCGGGGAGCTGTTTTTT
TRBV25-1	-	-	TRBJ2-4	CASSPNPTGWAKNIQYF	TGTGCCAGCAGCCCGAATCCCACAGGGTGGGCCAAAAACATTCAGTACTTC
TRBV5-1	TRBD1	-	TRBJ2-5	CASSFVGQGQETQYF	TGCGCCAGCAGCTTCGTCGGACAGGGCCAAGAGACCCAGTACTTC
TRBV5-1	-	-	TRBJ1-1	CASKIVQTHTEAFF	TGCGCCAGCAAGATAGTTCAGACTCACACTGAAGCTTTCTTT
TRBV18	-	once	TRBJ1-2	CASSPSGGTRSSNYGYTF	TGTGCCAGCTCACCAAGCGGAGGCACCCGATCTTCTAACTATGGCTACACCTTC
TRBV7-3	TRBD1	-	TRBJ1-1	CASGLGGGIAEAFF	TGTGCCAGCGGCCTAGGGGGCGGTATCGCTGAAGCTTTCTTT
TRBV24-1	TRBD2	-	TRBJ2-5	CATSDPGLGTQYF	TGTGCCACCAGTGACCCGGGACTAGGGACCCAGTACTTC
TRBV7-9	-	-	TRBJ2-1	CASSLVLGNEQFF	TGTGCCAGCAGCTTAGTGCTTGGGAATGAGCAGTTCTTC
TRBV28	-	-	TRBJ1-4	CASITSEAENEKLFF	TGTGCCAGCATCACTTCGGAGGCGGAGAATGAAAAACTGTTTTTT
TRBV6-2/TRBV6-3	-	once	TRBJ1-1	CASSSNPSGRGGREAFF	TGTGCCAGCAGTTCCAACCCTTCCGGACGGGGAGGAAGGGAAGCTTTCTTT
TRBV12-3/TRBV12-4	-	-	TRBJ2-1	CASSFFDEQFF	TGTGCCAGCAGTTTTTTCGATGAGCAGTTCTTC
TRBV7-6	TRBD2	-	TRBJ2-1	CASSLMAEWGGNEQFF	TGTGCCAGCAGCTTAATGGCTGAATGGGGGGGCAATGAGCAGTTCTTC
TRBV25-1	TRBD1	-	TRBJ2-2	CASSAQGAGELFF	TGTGCCAGCAGTGCCCAGGGGGCCGGGGAGCTGTTTTTT
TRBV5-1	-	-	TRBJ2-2	CASSLVGAGELFF	TGCGCCAGCAGCTTGGTAGGGGCCGGGGAGCTGTTTTTT
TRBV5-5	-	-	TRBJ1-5	CASSSSFPARGQPQHF	TGTGCCAGCAGCTCGAGTTTCCCCGCGAGGGGCCAGCCCCAGCATTTT
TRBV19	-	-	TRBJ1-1	CASSIVNRMNTEAFF	TGTGCCAGTAGTATTGTTAATAGGATGAACACTGAAGCTTTCTTT
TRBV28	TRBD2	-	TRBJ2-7	CASLGGSYEQYF	TGTGCCAGCCTGGGAGGGTCCTACGAGCAGTACTTC
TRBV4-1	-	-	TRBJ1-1	CASSSNQANTEAFF	TGCGCCAGCAGCAGTAACCAGGCCAACACTGAAGCTTTCTTT
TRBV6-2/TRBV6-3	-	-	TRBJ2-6	CASSSPVGQPSGANVLTF	TGTGCCAGCAGTTCCCCAGTCGGACAGCCCTCTGGGGCCAACGTCCTGACTTTC
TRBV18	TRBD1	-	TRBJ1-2	CASSPDRGRDGYTF	TGTGCCAGCTCTCCAGACAGGGGGCGCGATGGCTACACCTTC
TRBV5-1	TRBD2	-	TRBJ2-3	CASSYLRGGNTDTQYF	TGCGCCAGCAGCTACCTCCGGGGGGGCAACACAGATACGCAGTATTTT
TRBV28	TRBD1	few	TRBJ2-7	CASSSIGTGHYEQYF	TGTGCCAGCAGTTCTATCGGGACAGGGCACTACGAGCAGTACTTC
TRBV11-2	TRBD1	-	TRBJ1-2	CASRPLTLRQGPNYGYTF	TGTGCCAGCAGGCCACTTACCCTAAGACAGGGGCCTAACTATGGCTACACCTTC
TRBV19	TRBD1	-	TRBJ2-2	CASSDRGSGGELFF	TGTGCCAGTTCAGACAGGGGATCAGGCGGGGAGCTGTTTTTT
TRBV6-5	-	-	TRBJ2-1	CASSYSRGAREQFF	TGTGCCAGCAGTTACTCTAGGGGGGCGCGGGAGCAGTTCTTC
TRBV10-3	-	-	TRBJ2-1	CAISDREYNEQFF	TGTGCCATCAGTGATAGGGAGTACAATGAGCAGTTCTTC
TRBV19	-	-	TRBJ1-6	CASSIGGDSPLHF	TGTGCCAGTAGTATCGGCGGAGATTCACCCCTCCACTTT
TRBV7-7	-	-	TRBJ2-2	CASSLRGENTGELFF	TGTGCTAGCAGCTTAAGGGGCGAGAACACCGGGGAGCTGTTTTTT